The T cell receptor beta chain under discussion was sequenced for a study of T-cell memory formation after mild COVID-19. This clonotype was recorded a few times. Its antigen remains unknown. TCR alpha and TCR beta cDNA libraries with sample barcodes and UMIs came from 5'RACE using constant-segment primers. Using its own MiXCR run on the 5' RACE reads, TCRdb lists one record per CDR3 protein. The sample has about 560,000 distinct CDR3 sequences, under 20% seen once. Per germline, CDR1 DFQATT and CDR2 SNEGSKA (reference sequence). The CDR3 is made up of 14 amino acids. Trimming removed 4 bases from V and 8 bases from J; junction bases left unmatched: 7. Study conclusions and caveats: Some SARS-CoV-2-responding clones were already detected in memory before infection.

This sequence was found in an adult woman who had mild COVID-19 (a few samples of this study predate the infection). Cell type and time point are not known. The V and J genes are TRBV20-1 and TRBJ2-1; 11 bases align to TRBD2. The sample comprised PBMCs or a T cell subset sorted from them (not recorded which). The CDR3 DNA follows: TGCAGTGCTACCTTAGCGGGAGGGCCCCATGAGCAGTTCTTC. Translation gives CSATLAGGPHEQFF.